This TCR beta chain was profiled in a study of response to subunit inactivated influenza vaccine. Overall study findings and caveats: The authors offered the suggestion that each seasonal influenza vaccination recruits few new T cells.

Via MiXCR, TCRdb re-called the RT-PCR reads, giving one row per CDR3 protein. The sample lists about 240,000 distinct CDR3 sequences; 9.5% to 15% were seen once. This clonotype was seen only a few times. Its antigen is not known. The CDR3 contains 13 residues. The germline V and J ends were trimmed by 8 bases and 2 bases, with 12 bases remaining between them. The chain couples TRBV12-3 or TRBV12-4 to TRBJ2-5; no clear D gene. The clonotype comes from a man aged 45-60 years who received an inactivated influenza vaccine. Here the sequenced sample was non-naive T cells sorted from PBMCs, taken 14 days before vaccination. The CDR3 loop reads CASQAGFQETQYF. The CDR3, as DNA: TGTGCCAGCCAGGCAGGCTTTCAAGAGACCCAGTACTTC.